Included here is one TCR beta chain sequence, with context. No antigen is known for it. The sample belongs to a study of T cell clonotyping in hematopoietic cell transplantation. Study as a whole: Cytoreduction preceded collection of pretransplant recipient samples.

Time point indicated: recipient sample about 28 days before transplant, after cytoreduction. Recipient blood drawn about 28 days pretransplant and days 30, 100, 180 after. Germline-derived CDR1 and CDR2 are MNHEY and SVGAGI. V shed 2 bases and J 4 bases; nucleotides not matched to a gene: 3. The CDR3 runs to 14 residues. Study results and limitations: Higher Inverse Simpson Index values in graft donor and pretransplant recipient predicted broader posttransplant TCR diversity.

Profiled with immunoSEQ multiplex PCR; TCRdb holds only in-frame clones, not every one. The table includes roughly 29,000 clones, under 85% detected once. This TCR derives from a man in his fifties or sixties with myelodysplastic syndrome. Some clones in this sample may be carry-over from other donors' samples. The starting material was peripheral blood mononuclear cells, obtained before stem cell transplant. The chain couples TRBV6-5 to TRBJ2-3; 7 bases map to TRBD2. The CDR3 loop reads CASSYGGDPDTQYF. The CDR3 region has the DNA TGTGCCAGCAGTTACGGGGGGGACCCAGATACGCAGTATTTT.